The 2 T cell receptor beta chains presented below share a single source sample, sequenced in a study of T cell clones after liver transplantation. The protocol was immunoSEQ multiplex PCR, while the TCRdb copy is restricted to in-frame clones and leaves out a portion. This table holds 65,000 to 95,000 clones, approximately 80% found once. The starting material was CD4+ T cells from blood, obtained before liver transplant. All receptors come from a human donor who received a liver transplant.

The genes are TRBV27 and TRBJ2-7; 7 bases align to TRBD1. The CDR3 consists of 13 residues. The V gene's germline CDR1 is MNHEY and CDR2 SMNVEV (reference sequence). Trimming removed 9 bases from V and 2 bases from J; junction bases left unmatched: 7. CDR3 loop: CARFRDRAYEQYF. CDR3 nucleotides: TGTGCCAGGTTCCGGGACAGAGCCTACGAGCAGTACTTC.

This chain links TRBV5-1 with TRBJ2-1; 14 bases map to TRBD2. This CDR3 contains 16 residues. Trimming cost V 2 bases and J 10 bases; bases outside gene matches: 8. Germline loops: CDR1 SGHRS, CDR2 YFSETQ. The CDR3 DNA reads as TGCGCCAGCAGCTTCACCGGGACTAGCGGGAGCGAGGAGCAGTTCTTC. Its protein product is CASSFTGTSGSEEQFF.